Shown below are 12 T cell receptor beta chains from a single sample sequenced in a study of early T cells in non-severe SARS-CoV-2 infection. Each CDR3 protein gets one entry after TCRdb re-called the 5' RACE reads with MiXCR. Of 32,000 or so distinct CDR3 sequences listed, less than 5.5% are singletons. The sequenced sample was whole blood. These receptors were taken from an adult who was a healthcare worker with PCR-confirmed SARS-CoV-2 infection or an uninfected control (not recorded which).

This clonotype was detected ten times or more. Germline is not matched at one junction end, which may reflect a read error. V is TRBV5-1 and J is TRBJ2-5; D unresolved. Germline CDR1 SGHRS, CDR2 YFSETQ. There are 15 residues in the CDR3. CDR3 sequence: CASTLSLRFGETQYF. CDR3 nucleotides: TGCGCCAGCACCTTGTCGTTGAGGTTTGGGGAGACCCAGTACTTC.

In this sample, this clonotype turned up many times. The V and J genes are TRBV12-3 or TRBV12-4 and TRBJ2-7; 9 nucleotides match TRBD2. The V gene end was trimmed by 3 bases and the J gene end by 0 bases; junction bases not matched to a gene: 3. The CDR3 length is 15 residues. The CDR3 DNA follows: TGTGCCAGCAGTTTTTCTAGCGGGGCCTCCTACGAGCAGTACTTC. It encodes CASSFSSGASYEQYF.

This clonotype came up many times. This chain connects TRBV28 to TRBJ2-7, with 7 bases matching TRBD1. V lost 6 bases and J lost 2; bases outside the gene matches: 4. The germline V gene encodes CDR1 MDHEN and CDR2 SYDVKM. The CDR3 totals 13 residues. CDR3 sequence: CASRGQTAYEQYF. The CDR3 DNA reads as TGTGCCAGCAGGGGACAGACTGCCTACGAGCAGTACTTC.

This CDR3 is CASSQVQETEAFF. The CDR3 DNA is TGCGCCAGCAGCCAAGTTCAGGAAACTGAAGCTTTCTTT. The V and J genes are TRBV4-1 and TRBJ1-1; no definite D call. From germline, CDR1 is MGHRA and CDR2 YSYEKL. Trimming left V 1 base short and J 5 bases short, with 8 bases between. The CDR3 runs 13 residues.

This clonotype turned up a few times. The chain employs TRBV6-1 and TRBJ1-5; 10 bases are shared with TRBD1. The CDR3 consists of 16 residues. The germline CDR1 and CDR2 sequences are MNHNS and SASEGT. Trimming took 7 bases from V and 0 from J; bases not matched to a gene: 6. The CDR3 protein is CASIFGTGVSNQPQHF. In DNA, the CDR3 is TGTGCCAGCATTTTCGGGACAGGGGTTAGCAATCAGCCCCAGCATTTT.

In its sample, this clonotype was seen many times. The chain uses TRBV20-1 and TRBJ1-1, with a tentative D call TRBD1 (5 bases). This CDR3 region has 16 residues. V shed 4 bases and J shed 4 bases, with 22 bases lying between them. Germline assignment: CDR1 DFQATT and CDR2 SNEGSKA (reference sequence). The CDR3 region has the DNA TGCAGTGCTACCGGACATTTTTCAAGCGGGGTCACTGAAGCTTTCTTT. It codes for CSATGHFSSGVTEAFF.

A word on this clonotype: One base away lies a much larger clone, so this may be a sequencing read error. V gene TRBV7-2 combines with J gene TRBJ2-1; D uncertain. The germline CDR1 and CDR2 sequences are SGHTA and FQGNSA. The V end lost 1 base, the J end lost 0 bases, and 7 bases lay between the germline ends. The CDR3 consists of 15 residues. The CDR3 region has the DNA TGTGCCAGCAGCTTAGATATCATCTCCTACAATGAGCAGTTCTTC. It translates to CASSLDIISYNEQFF. The whole variable domain, filled in from reference TRBV7-2 and TRBJ2-1, reads GAGVSQSPSNKVTEKGKDVELRCDPISGHTALYWYRQSLGQGLEFLIYFQGNSAPDKSGLPSDRFSAERTGGSVSTLTIQRTQQEDSAVYLCASSLDIISYNEQFFGPGTRLTVL.

The CDR3 loop is CASSSRQGGTDTQYF. The CDR3 region has the DNA TGCGCCAGCAGCTCCCGACAGGGAGGCACAGATACGCAGTATTTT. This chain connects TRBV5-1 to TRBJ2-3; TRBD1 aligns across 7 bases. The trim removed 3 bases at V and 1 base at J, leaving 5 bases unmatched. Germline V gives CDR1 SGHRS, CDR2 YFSETQ. The CDR3 spans 15 residues.

This clonotype is deemed medium-sized. This chain links TRBV20-1 with TRBJ2-5; 10 bases align to TRBD1. The CDR3 spans 15 residues. The V gene end was trimmed by 0 bases and the J gene end by 5 bases; junction bases not matched to a gene: 6. Germline V lookup: CDR1 DFQATT, CDR2 SNEGSKA (reference sequence). CDR3 coding DNA: TGCAGTGCTAGAGATTCGGGGACAGGGGATGAGACCCAGTACTTC. It codes for CSARDSGTGDETQYF.

This clonotype was recorded at least ten times. The genes are TRBV29-1 and TRBJ2-1, with TRBD2 matching 8 bases. The trim removed 5 bases at V and 6 bases at J, leaving 15 bases unmatched. The germline gives CDR1 SQVTM, CDR2 ANQGSEA. CDR3 length: 16 residues. This CDR3 reads CSVPIIPGLGANEQFF. DNA of the CDR3: TGCAGCGTTCCTATTATTCCGGGACTAGGAGCCAATGAGCAGTTCTTC.

This clonotype was picked up many times. The rearrangement joins TRBV10-1 to TRBJ2-5; D is perhaps TRBD1 or TRBD2 (5 bases each). Germline CDR1 WNHNN, CDR2 SYGVQD (reference sequence). Trimming removed 0 bases at V and 4 bases at J, with 6 bases between. This CDR3 region has 13 residues. CDR3 in amino acids: CASSESGVETQYF. DNA for the CDR3: TGCGCCAGCAGTGAGTCGGGGGTAGAGACCCAGTACTTC.

A word on this clonotype: Possible read error: a much larger clone is one base away. The chain links TRBV12-3 or TRBV12-4 to TRBJ1-2, with no clear D. The CDR3 totals 13 residues. The CDR3 sequence: CTSSPVGINGYTF. In DNA form, the CDR3 reads TGTACCAGCAGTCCCGTGGGGATCAATGGCTACACCTTC.